This entry concerns a single TCR beta chain. This clone has more than one count but fewer than ten. This receptor's antigen is unknown. Base qualities are not recorded, but no much larger clone differs from it by a single base. The Quick-DNA Microprep Kit was used to extract genomic DNA from the sorted cells. Amplification of TCRbeta DNA was done with the immunoSEQ hsTCRbeta kit, following the protocol from the manufacturer. TCRbeta libraries were sequenced on an Illumina MiSeq instrument. The published analysis was carried out like this. Removing out-of-frame sequences left fewer than 2.5 million distinct TCRbeta sequences, an average of about 73,000 per individual. Two values were used to score each individual: the count of around 150 previously reported CMV-associated TCRbeta sequences and the total count of productive distinct TCRbeta sequences. A beta-binomial model was reimplemented in Python, and random forests from scikit-learn, run with default parameters, were trained on data from the US cohort. Classifier performance on the Belgian cohort was summarized as median AUC with percentile confidence intervals calculated over 10,000 bootstrap iterations. The immuneACCESS repertoire file appears here via TCRdb, limited to in-frame rearrangements. These files lack a portion of the clones; in checked studies, under half of the deficit traces to unresolved V genes, and the cause of the others is not known. V, J and clone size are taken as reported in that table, and D and trimming were inferred from the DNA itself. The sample table holds about 50,000 clones, of which 82% were seen once. The ten largest clones add up to roughly 0.6% of the sample.

The data derive from a study of memory CD4+ T cells and cytomegalovirus serostatus (dated by TCRdb to between 2018 and 2021). In terms of the full investigation: The cohort included 35 or so healthy adults from Belgium, of whom 9 were CMV seropositive and 24 were CMV seronegative. The study sequenced CD4+ memory TCRbeta repertoires of a Belgian cohort with known cytomegalovirus serostatus to replicate a published TCR-based CMV serostatus classifier. Findings and caveats that apply to the study as a whole: The original-framework classifier achieved a median bootstrapped AUC of about 0.95 with a 95% CI of 0.76-1.00 on the Belgian cohort. The results were interpreted as suggesting that the CMV-associated TCR signature is largely present in the CD4+ memory repertoire. Unlike the original study, which covered naive and memory CD4+ and CD8+ populations, the Belgian study sequenced only CD4+CD45RO+ memory cells. Among the roughly 160 previously reported CMV-associated TCRbeta sequences, roughly 68 showed up in the CD4+ memory repertoires, with each one found in between one and five individuals. For CMV serostatus prediction, a median bootstrapped AUC of about 0.96 was reached with the original framework, and a median bootstrapped AUC of about 0.89 was reached with a US-trained random forest.

The CDR3 contains 11 residues, cysteine and phenylalanine counted. Of all the DNA, just the CDR3 is kept, 33 bases in frame from base 1. CDR1 and CDR2 are drawn from the germline V gene (reference sequence): SEHNR, FQNEAQ. Trimming takes 2 bases from V and 6 bases from J, and the germline ends sit 3 bases apart. Single viable CD3+CD4+CD8-CD45RO+ cells were sorted as memory CD4+ T cells on a FACSAria II. CMV serostatus was determined using a Roche Elecsys assay that detects serum IgG against CMV pp150, pp28, p38 and p52. Following thawing, total CD4+ T cells were enriched through positive selection using CD4 magnetic microbeads. The samples came from a different study that was designed specifically to examine the CD4+ T cell memory repertoire. Peripheral blood mononuclear cells were isolated and cryopreserved following standard operating procedures; serum was stored at -80 °C. The staining relied on CD3-PerCP (BW264/56), CD4-APC (RPA-T4), CD45RO-PE (UCHT1) and CD8-Pacific Orange (3B5) antibodies, and Sytox blue was used to exclude non-viable cells.

Specimen: memory CD4+ T cells from blood. Recombination joined TRBV7-9 with TRBJ2-3; the D gene is not confidently resolved. The TCR comes from an adult in good health and CMV-seronegative. The CDR3: CASSLYDTQYF. The DNA reads as follows: TGTGCCAGCAGCTTATATGATACGCAGTATTTT.